The 12 T cell receptor beta chains reported below all come from one sample, sequenced in a study of cytomegalovirus exposure and HLA in healthy donors. PCR employed 60 Vbeta and 13 Jbeta primers. The data were produced by immunoSEQ multiplex PCR, yet TCRdb's version contains in-frame clones alone and is incomplete. Of about 120,000 clones in the sample, 77% are singletons; the top ten hold about 3.7%. Source material: PBMCs. The receptors were gathered from a human donor in good health.

This chain links TRBV18 with TRBJ2-2; 9 positions match TRBD1. The CDR3 has 14 residues. The V gene end was trimmed by 8 bases and the J gene end by 4 bases; junction bases not matched to a gene: 5. The V gene's germline CDR1 is KGHSH and CDR2 LQKENI. For the CDR3, the DNA is TGTGCCAGCACCACAGGGGGCGGCACCGGGGAGCTGTTTTTT. Encoded protein: CASTTGGGTGELFF. Full variable domain (missing parts from reference TRBV18 and TRBJ2-2): NAGVMQNPRHLVRRRGQEARLRCSPMKGHSHVYWYRQLPEEGLKFMVYLQKENIIDESGMPKERFSAEFPKEGPSILRIQQVVRGDSAAYFCASTTGGGTGELFFGEGSRLTVL.

J is TRBJ1-6 and V is TRBV7-2, with D possibly being TRBD1 (6 bases). Germline CDR1 SGHTA, CDR2 FQGNSA. V dropped 2 bases and J dropped 10 bases, with 12 bases sitting between them. The CDR3 loop spans 14 amino acids. CDR3: CASSLNLQGSPLHF. The CDR3 DNA reads TGTGCCAGCAGCTTAAACCTACAGGGATCACCCCTCCACTTT.

This clone was detected once. The chain employs TRBV2 and TRBJ1-1; no definite D call. CDR3 length: 11 amino acids. Per germline, CDR1 SNHLY and CDR2 FYNNEI. The V and J ends lost 10 bases and 6 bases respectively, with 12 bases between them. CDR3 region: CATGGYAEAFF. The CDR3 nucleotides are TGTGCCACAGGAGGGTACGCTGAAGCTTTCTTT.

The chain recombines TRBV4-1 with TRBJ2-7; 7 nucleotides align to TRBD2. The CDR3 contains 16 residues. Germline V gene lookup returns CDR1 MGHRA and CDR2 YSYEKL. V lost 1 base and J lost 7; bases outside the gene matches: 13. CDR3 nucleotides: TGCGCCAGCAGCCAAGGGGGCACTAGCGTTTCTCGGGAGCAGTACTTC. This gives the protein CASSQGGTSVSREQYF.

This chain connects TRBV7-6 to TRBJ2-5; TRBD2 agrees at 8 bases. The junction had 4 bases not matched to a gene; V was cut back by 3 bases and J by 4 bases. Germline assignment: CDR1 SGHVS and CDR2 FNYEAQ. This CDR3 has 14 residues. The CDR3 loop reads CASSLAGGGETQYF. The DNA of the CDR3 is TGTGCCAGCAGCTTGGCGGGAGGCGGAGAGACCCAGTACTTC. The variable domain in full, with the rest retrieved from reference TRBV7-6 and TRBJ2-5, is GAGVSQSPRYKVTKRGQDVALRCDPISGHVSLYWYRQALGQGPEFLTYFNYEAQQDKSGLPNDRFSAERPEGSISTLTIQRTEQRDSAMYRCASSLAGGGETQYFGPGTRLLVL.

CDR3 sequence: CASSQDPQGGNQETQYF. CDR3 coding DNA: TGCGCCAGCAGCCAAGATCCTCAAGGAGGGAACCAAGAGACCCAGTACTTC. The rearrangement links TRBV4-1 to TRBJ2-5, with D possibly being TRBD2 (6 bases). The CDR3 totals 17 residues. Germline V gives CDR1 MGHRA, CDR2 YSYEKL. Trimming left V 0 bases short and J 0 bases short, with 14 bases between.

The CDR3 DNA sequence: TGTGCCAGCAGTGAATCTGGGCAGGGAAGAACCTATGGCTACACCTTC. As protein: CASSESGQGRTYGYTF. V and J are TRBV25-1 and TRBJ1-2, with D maybe TRBD1 (5 bases). The germline gives CDR1 MGHDK, CDR2 SYGVNS. This CDR3 has 16 residues. The germline V and J ends were trimmed by 1 base and 4 bases, with 16 bases remaining between them.

V is TRBV7-2 and J is TRBJ2-7; TRBD1 aligns across 8 bases. Per the germline V gene, CDR1 is SGHTA and CDR2 is FQGNSA. V shed 0 bases and J 2 bases; nucleotides not matched to a gene: 3. The CDR3 spans 15 residues. CDR3 bases: TGTGCCAGCAGCTTAGCCGGGACAGGACCCTACGAGCAGTACTTC. Translating gives CASSLAGTGPYEQYF.

The chain employs TRBV5-1 and TRBJ2-7; the match to TRBD1 covers 9 bases. J lost 5 bases, V lost 0 bases, and 3 bases had no gene match. The CDR3 sequence is 14 residues long. Germline V gene sequence: CDR1 SGHRS, CDR2 YFSETQ. Here the CDR3 DNA reads TGCGCCAGCAGCTTGGCCGGGACAGGGAACGAGCAGTACTTC. The encoded protein is CASSLAGTGNEQYF.

The chain links TRBV20-1 to TRBJ2-5; D not resolved. This CDR3 has 11 amino acids. The germline gives CDR1 DFQATT, CDR2 SNEGSKA (reference sequence). With 3 bases removed from V and 3 bases from J, the gap between germline ends came to 5 bases. CDR3 sequence: CSASPEETQYF. The CDR3 nucleotides are TGCAGTGCTAGTCCCGAAGAGACCCAGTACTTC.

This clone has a single count. The rearrangement joins TRBV15 to TRBJ1-1, with D maybe TRBD1 (6 bases). CDR1 is LNHNV and CDR2 is YYDKDF in the germline V gene (reference sequence). V was trimmed by 7 bases and J by 0 bases, leaving 12 bases between them. The CDR3 runs 14 residues. In DNA form, the CDR3 reads TGTGCCACCACCCGGGGGGCCATGAACACTGAAGCTTTCTTT. It specifies CATTRGAMNTEAFF. The full variable domain, its missing parts supplied by reference TRBV15 and TRBJ1-1, is DAMVIQNPRYQVTQFGKPVTLSCSQTLNHNVMYWYQQKSSQAPKLLFHYYDKDFNNEADTPDNFQSRRPNTSFCFLDIRSPGLGDTAMYLCATTRGAMNTEAFFGQGTRLTVV.

The J gene is TRBJ2-5, the V gene TRBV27; D is uncertain. Germline V gene data show CDR1 as MNHEY and CDR2 as SMNVEV (reference sequence). CDR3 length: 15 amino acids. Between the trimmed V and J ends, which lost 2 bases and 4 bases, there was a span of 14 bases. The CDR3 sequence: CASSLGKGEIETQYF. Here the CDR3 DNA reads TGTGCCAGCAGTTTAGGCAAAGGAGAGATAGAGACCCAGTACTTC.